Detailed here is one TCR beta chain. This clone appeared a single time. Its antigen remains undetermined. Base qualities are not at hand, and no much larger clone is one base apart. The sample originates from a study of blood T cell repertoires in COVID-19 (TCRdb year 2020). Context from the whole study: The collaborator samples originated in the United States, Italy and Spain and spanned the acute and convalescent phases of COVID-19. The samples were drawn from two sources: the first 160 participants of the ongoing ImmuneRACE study, and some 1,300 subjects contributed by 6 global collaborators. A de-identified subject ID, COVID-19 status, age in years and sex were almost always included in the sample metadata. HLA class I and class II types, where available, came from metadata supplied by the sample provider rather than from assay-based typing. Subjects who had been exposed to COVID-19, were actively infected with it, or had recovered from it provided the deeply sampled blood TCRbeta repertoires that made up the dataset. The prospective study material was composed of cDNA or gDNA derived from T cells, B-cell-depleted T cells, or PBMCs. A freely available public database, intended as a resource for researchers studying the immune response to SARS-CoV-2, is where the repertoires were released.

Broad study findings and their caveats: How much clinical and demographic metadata was included differed by source and by participant, and the metadata was provided uncurated.

Enrolling through a virtual design, the prospective study's participants ranged in age from roughly 18 to 90 years and lived across around 25 United States geographic areas. To assign participants to cohorts, the prospective study relied on clinical history that participants themselves reported in a screening survey and a study questionnaire. Recovered participants in ImmuneRACE Cohort 3 were defined by two consecutive negative NP/OP PCR tests, clearance by a healthcare professional, or resolution of symptoms. In the prospective study, mobile phlebotomists collected whole blood, serum and a nasopharyngeal or oropharyngeal swab from each participant. Prospective study participants could optionally give additional blood draws and questionnaires over an approximately two-month period. Before DNA extraction, blood samples from the prospective study were shipped at room temperature or frozen. The CDR3 starts with the cysteine, ends with the phenylalanine, and has 15 residues. The CDR3 DNA has 45 bases and is translated from base 1. The germline V and J ends show losses of 3 bases and 0 bases respectively, and no gene match explains 2 bases of the junction. As encoded in the germline V gene (reference sequence), CDR1 is LNHDA while CDR2 is SQIVND.

TCRbeta CDR3 regions were amplified from genomic DNA using the immunoSEQ Assay, a bias-controlled multiplex PCR. The published analysis was carried out like this. Within the assay, amplification of reference gene primers was used to estimate how many nucleated cells each sample contained. To quantify the absolute abundance of each unique TCRbeta CDR3 rearrangement, sequence reads were collapsed and filtered. For each sample, productive Simpson clonality was calculated by taking the square root of Simpson's diversity index across productive rearrangements. Not all clones reach the TCRdb copy of this immuneACCESS table, which keeps in-frame sequences only. Checked studies attribute under half of the gap to unresolved V genes and leave the rest unexplained. V and J calls plus clone size are reproduced from that table; the DNA served to infer D and trimming. The sample table holds roughly 170,000 clones, of which about 84% were seen once. Over 9.5% of the sample is in the top ten clones.

Input material: PBMCs or T cells enriched from blood (not recorded which). The sequence joins TRBV19 to TRBJ1-2; 9 middle bases align to TRBD1. This TCR derives from a man aged 45-65 years who had recovered from COVID-19. This receptor carries the CDR3 CASSIGQGTNYGYTF. The sequence in DNA is TGTGCCAGTAGTATCGGACAGGGGACTAACTATGGCTACACCTTC.